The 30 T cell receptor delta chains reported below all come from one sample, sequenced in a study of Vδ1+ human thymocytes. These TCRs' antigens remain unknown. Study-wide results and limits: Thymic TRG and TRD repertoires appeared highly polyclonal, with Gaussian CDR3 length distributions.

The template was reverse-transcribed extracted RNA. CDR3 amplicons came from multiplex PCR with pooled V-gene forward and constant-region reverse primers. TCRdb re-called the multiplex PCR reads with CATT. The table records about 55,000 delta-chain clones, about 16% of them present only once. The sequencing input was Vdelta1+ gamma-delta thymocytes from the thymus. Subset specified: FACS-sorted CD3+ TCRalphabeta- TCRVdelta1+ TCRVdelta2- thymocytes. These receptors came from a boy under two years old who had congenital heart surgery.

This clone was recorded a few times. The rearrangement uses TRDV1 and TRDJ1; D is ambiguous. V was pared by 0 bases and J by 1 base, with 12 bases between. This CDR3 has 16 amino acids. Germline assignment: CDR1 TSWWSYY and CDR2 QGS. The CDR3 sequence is CALGELEASSTDKLIF. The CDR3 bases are TGTGCTCTTGGGGAACTAGAGGCGAGCTCCACCGATAAACTCATCTTT.

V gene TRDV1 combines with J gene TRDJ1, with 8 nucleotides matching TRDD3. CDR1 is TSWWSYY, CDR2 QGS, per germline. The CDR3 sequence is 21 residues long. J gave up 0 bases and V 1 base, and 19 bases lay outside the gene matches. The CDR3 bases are TGTGCTCTTGGGGAACGAACTAGGACCCAACTGGGGGTCAAATACACCGATAAACTCATCTTT. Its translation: CALGERTRTQLGVKYTDKLIF.

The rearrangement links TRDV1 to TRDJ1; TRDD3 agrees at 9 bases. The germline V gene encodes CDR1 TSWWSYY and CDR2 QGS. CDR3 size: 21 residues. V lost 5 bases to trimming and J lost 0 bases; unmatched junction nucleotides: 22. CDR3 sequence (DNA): TGTGCTCTTGGGAACCTTAGACTTTCCCGCCAGTACTGGGGGAACACCGATAAACTCATCTTT. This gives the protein CALGNLRLSRQYWGNTDKLIF.

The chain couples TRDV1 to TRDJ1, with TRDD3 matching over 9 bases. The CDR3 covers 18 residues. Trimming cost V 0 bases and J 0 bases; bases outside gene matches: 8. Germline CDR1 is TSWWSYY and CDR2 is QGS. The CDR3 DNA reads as TGTGCTCTTGGGGAACTAGACTGGGGGAACCCCTACACCGATAAACTCATCTTT. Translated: CALGELDWGNPYTDKLIF.

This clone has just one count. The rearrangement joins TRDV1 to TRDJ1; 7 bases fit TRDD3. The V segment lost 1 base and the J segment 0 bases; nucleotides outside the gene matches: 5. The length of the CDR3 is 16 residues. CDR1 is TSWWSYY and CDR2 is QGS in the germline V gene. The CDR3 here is CALGERWGVHTDKLIF. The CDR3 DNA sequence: TGTGCTCTTGGGGAACGCTGGGGGGTACACACCGATAAACTCATCTTT.

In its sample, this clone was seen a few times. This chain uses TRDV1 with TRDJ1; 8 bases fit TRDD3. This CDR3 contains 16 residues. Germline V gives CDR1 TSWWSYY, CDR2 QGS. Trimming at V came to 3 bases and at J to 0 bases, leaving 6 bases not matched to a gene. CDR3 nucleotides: TGTGCTCTTGGGGACATGAGTGGGGGATACACCGATAAACTCATCTTT. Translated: CALGDMSGGYTDKLIF.

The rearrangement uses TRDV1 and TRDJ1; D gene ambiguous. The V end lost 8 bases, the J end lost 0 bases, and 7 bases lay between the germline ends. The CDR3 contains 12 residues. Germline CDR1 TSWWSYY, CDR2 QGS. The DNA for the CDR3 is TGTGCTCTTAGCGCGTACACCGATAAACTCATCTTT. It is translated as CALSAYTDKLIF.

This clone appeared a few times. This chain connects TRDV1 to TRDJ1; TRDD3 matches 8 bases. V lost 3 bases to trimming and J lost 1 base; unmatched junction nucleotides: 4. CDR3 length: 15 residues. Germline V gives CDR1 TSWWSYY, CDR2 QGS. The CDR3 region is CALGDSWGITDKLIF. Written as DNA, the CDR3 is TGTGCTCTTGGGGACTCATGGGGGATCACCGATAAACTCATCTTT.

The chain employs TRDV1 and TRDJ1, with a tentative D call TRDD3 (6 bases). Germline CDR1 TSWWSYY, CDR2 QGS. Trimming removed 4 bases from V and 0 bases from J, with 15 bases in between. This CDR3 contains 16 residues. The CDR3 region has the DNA TGTGCTCTTGGGGGGGGGTGGGGGGCAGACACCGATAAACTCATCTTT. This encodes CALGGGWGADTDKLIF.

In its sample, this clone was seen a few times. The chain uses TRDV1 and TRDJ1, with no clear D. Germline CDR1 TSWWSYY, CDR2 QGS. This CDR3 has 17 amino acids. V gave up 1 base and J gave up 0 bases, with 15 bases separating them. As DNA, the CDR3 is TGTGCTCTTGGGGAACATAGGCTGGTCTTATACACCGATAAACTCATCTTT. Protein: CALGEHRLVLYTDKLIF.

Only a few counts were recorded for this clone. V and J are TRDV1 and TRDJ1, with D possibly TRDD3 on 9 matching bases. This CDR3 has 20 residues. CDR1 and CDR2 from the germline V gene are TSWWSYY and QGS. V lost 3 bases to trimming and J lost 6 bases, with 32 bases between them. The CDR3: CALGDPIHLPTGGNSNKLIF. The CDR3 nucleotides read TGTGCTCTTGGGGATCCTATACATCTTCCTACTGGGGGAAATTCAAATAAACTCATCTTT.

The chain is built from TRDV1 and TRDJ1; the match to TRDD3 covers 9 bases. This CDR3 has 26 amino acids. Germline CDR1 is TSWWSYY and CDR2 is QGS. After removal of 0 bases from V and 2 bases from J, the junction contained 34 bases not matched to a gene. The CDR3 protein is CALGELRLVLHSLGDTNPHRTDKLIF. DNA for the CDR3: TGTGCTCTTGGGGAACTGCGTCTTGTCCTACACTCACTGGGGGACACTAACCCACACCGTACCGATAAACTCATCTTT.

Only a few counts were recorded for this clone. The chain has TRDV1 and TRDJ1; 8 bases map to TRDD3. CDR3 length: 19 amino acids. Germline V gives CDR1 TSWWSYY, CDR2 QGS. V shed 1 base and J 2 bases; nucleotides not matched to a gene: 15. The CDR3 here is CALGERTSLALGETDKLIF. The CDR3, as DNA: TGTGCTCTTGGGGAACGAACTAGCTTAGCCCTGGGGGAAACCGATAAACTCATCTTT.

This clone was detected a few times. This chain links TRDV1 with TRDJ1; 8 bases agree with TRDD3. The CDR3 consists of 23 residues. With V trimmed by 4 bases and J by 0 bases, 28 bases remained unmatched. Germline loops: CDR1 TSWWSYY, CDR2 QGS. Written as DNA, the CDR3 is TGTGCTCTTGGGGTAATCCCGGATACTGAGATGGGCGGGGATACCGGATACACCGATAAACTCATCTTT. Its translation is CALGVIPDTEMGGDTGYTDKLIF.

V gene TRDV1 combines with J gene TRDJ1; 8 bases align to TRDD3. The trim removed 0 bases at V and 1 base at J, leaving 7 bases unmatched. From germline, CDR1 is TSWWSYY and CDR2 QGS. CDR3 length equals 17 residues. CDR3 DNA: TGTGCTCTTGGGGAACTACTACTGGGGGTTTCCACCGATAAACTCATCTTT. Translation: CALGELLLGVSTDKLIF.

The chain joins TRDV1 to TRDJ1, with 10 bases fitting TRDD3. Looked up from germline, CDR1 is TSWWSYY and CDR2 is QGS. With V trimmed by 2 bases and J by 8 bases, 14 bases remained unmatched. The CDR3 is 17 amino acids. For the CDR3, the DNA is TGTGCTCTTGGGGAAGGTCTTCCTTCTTGGGGGATACCCAAACTCATCTTT. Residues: CALGEGLPSWGIPKLIF.

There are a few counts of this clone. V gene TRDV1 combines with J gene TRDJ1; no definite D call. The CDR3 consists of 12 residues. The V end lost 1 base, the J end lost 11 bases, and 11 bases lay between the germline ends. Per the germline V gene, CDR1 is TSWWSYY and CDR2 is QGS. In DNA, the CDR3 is TGTGCTCTTGGGGAACCCGAGCGTTGGCTCATCTTT. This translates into CALGEPERWLIF.

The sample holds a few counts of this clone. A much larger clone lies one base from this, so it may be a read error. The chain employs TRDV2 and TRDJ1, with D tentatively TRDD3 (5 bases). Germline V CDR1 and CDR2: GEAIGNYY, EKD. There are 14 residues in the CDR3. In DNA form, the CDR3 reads TGTGCCTGTGACACGGGGGCCCACACCGATAAACCCATCTTT. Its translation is CACDTGAHTDKPIF.

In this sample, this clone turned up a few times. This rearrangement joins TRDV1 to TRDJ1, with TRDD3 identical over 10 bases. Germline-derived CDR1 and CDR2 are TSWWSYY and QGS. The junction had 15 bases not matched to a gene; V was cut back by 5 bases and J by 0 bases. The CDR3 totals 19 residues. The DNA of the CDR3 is TGTGCTCTTGGGACCCCTTCCTTCGGGGGATACGTACACACCGATAAACTCATCTTT. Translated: CALGTPSFGGYVHTDKLIF.

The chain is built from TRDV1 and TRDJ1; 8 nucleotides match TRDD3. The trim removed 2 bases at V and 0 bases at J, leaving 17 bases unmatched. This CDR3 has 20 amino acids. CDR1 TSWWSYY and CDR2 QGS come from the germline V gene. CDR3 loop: CALGESFLVGGSKYTDKLIF. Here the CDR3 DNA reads TGTGCTCTTGGGGAAAGTTTCCTAGTTGGGGGATCCAAGTACACCGATAAACTCATCTTT.

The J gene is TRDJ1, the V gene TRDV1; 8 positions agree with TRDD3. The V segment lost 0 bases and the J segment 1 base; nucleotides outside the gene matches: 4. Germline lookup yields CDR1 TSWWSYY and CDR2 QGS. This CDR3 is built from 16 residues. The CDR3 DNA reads TGTGCTCTTGGGGAACTCACTGGGGGCATCACCGATAAACTCATCTTT. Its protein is CALGELTGGITDKLIF.

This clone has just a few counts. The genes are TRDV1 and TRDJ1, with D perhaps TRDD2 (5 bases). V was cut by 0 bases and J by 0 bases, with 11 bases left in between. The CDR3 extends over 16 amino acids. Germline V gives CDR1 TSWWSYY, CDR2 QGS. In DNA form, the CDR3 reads TGTGCTCTTGGGGAACTAGCTTCCCTTTACACCGATAAACTCATCTTT. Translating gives CALGELASLYTDKLIF.

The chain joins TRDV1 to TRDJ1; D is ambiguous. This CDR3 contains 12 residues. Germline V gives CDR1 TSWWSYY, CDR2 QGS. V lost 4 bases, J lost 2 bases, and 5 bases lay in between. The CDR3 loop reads CALGVKTDKLIF. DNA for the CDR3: TGTGCTCTTGGGGTGAAAACCGATAAACTCATCTTT.

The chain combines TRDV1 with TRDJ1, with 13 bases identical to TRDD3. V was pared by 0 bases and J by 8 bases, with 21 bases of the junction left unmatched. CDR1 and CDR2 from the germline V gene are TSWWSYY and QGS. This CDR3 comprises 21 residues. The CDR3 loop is CALGELHQGPVLGDTLGKLIF. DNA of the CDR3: TGTGCTCTTGGGGAACTACATCAAGGTCCGGTACTGGGGGATACGTTGGGGAAACTCATCTTT.

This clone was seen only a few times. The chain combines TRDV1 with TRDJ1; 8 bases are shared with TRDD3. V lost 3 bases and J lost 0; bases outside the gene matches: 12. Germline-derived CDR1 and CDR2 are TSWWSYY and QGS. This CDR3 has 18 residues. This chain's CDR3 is CALGDLNSWGSYTDKLIF. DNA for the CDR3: TGTGCTCTTGGGGATCTCAATTCCTGGGGGAGTTACACCGATAAACTCATCTTT.

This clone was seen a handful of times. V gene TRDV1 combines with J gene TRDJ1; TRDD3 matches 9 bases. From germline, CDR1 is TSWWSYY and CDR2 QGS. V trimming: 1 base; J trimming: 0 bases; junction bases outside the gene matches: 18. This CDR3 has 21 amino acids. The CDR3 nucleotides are TGTGCTCTTGGGGAACCCGCTTTCCTCATACTGGGGGACTCGTACACCGATAAACTCATCTTT. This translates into CALGEPAFLILGDSYTDKLIF.

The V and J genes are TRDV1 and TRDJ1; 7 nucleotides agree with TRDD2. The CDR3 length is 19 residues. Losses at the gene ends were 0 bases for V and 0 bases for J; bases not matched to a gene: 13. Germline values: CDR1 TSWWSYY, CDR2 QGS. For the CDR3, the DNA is TGTGCTCTTGGGGAACTTGGACCCTTCCTGGACCCGTACACCGATAAACTCATCTTT. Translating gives CALGELGPFLDPYTDKLIF.

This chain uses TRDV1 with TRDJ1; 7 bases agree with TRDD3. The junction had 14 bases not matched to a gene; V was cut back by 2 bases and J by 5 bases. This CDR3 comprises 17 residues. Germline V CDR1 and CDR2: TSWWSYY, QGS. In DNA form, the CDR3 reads TGTGCTCTTGGGGAAGTTCCGAGGTACTGGGGTGCGGATAAACTCATCTTT. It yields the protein CALGEVPRYWGADKLIF.

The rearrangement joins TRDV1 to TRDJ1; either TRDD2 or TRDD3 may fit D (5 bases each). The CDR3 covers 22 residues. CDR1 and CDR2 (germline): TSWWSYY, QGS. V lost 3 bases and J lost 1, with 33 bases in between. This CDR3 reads CALGEHFPEPIERITGTDKLIF. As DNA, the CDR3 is TGTGCTCTTGGGGAGCACTTCCCGGAACCTATAGAACGGATAACTGGCACCGATAAACTCATCTTT.

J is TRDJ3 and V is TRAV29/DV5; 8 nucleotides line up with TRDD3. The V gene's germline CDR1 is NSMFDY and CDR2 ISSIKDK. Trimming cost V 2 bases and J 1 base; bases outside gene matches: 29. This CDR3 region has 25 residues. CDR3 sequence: CAARKIPPLGDTKWNRSWDTRQMFF. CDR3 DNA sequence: TGTGCAGCAAGGAAAATTCCTCCTCTTGGGGATACTAAGTGGAATCGATCCTGGGACACCCGACAGATGTTTTTC.